The present T cell receptor (beta chain) was sequenced within a study of PD-1 blockade in classical Hodgkin lymphoma. Each of the patients experienced relapse following autologous stem cell transplantation, and their brentuximab vedotin exposure differed. About this clone: Antigen: not known.

Study conclusions and caveats: Patients newly diagnosed and complete responders had comparable baseline diversity. Nothing has yet pinned down what causes the repertoire differences, possibly disease activity or prior therapy. Newly diagnosed patients reportedly trailed healthy donors in baseline TCR diversity.

Sequenced by immunoSEQ multiplex PCR; TCRdb stores in-frame clones only, minus some. In the table there are about 13,000 clones, 90% to 95% of which are singletons. Germline lookup yields CDR1 SNHLY and CDR2 FYNNEI. The CDR3 is made up of 16 amino acids. Trimming took 5 bases from V and 5 from J; bases not matched to a gene: 10. This sequence joins TRBV2 and TRBJ1-3, with 9 bases fitting TRBD1. This TCR came from a human donor with classical Hodgkin lymphoma. Sequenced here: peripheral blood mononuclear cells (PBMCs), sampled at baseline. CDR3 residues: CASSPWTGDLRNTIYF. CDR3 nucleotides: TGTGCCAGCAGTCCTTGGACAGGGGATCTGCGAAACACCATATATTTT.